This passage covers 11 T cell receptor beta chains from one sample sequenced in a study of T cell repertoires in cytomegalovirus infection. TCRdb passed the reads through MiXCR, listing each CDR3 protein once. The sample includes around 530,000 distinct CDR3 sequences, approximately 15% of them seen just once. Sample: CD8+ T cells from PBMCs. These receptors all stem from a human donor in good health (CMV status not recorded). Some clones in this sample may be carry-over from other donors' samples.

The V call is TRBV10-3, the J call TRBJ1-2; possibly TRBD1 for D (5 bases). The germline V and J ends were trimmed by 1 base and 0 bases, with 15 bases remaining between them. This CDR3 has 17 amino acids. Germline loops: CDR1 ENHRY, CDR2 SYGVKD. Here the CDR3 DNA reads TGTGCCATCAGTGAGTTCGTTGGGCAGGGCCCTAACTATGGCTACACCTTC. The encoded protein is CAISEFVGQGPNYGYTF.

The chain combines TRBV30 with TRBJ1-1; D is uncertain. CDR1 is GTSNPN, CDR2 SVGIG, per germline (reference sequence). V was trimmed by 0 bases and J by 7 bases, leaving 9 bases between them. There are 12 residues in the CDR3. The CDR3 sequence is CAWSVGGNEAFF. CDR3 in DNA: TGTGCCTGGAGTGTAGGCGGGAATGAAGCTTTCTTT.

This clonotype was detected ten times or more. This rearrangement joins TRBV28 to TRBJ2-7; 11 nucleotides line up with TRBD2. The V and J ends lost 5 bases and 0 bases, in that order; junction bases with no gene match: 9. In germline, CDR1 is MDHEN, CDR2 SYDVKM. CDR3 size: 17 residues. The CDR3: CASSLYSGTSGSYEQYF. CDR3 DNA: TGTGCCAGCAGTCTCTACTCCGGGACTAGCGGCTCCTACGAGCAGTACTTC.

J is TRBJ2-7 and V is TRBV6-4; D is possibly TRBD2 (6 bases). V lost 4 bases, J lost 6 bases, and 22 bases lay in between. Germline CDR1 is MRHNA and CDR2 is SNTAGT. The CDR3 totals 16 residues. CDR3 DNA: TGTGCCAGCAGTGGTGGTAGCGGCCGAACTTCCGTCGAGCAGTACTTC. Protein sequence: CASSGGSGRTSVEQYF.

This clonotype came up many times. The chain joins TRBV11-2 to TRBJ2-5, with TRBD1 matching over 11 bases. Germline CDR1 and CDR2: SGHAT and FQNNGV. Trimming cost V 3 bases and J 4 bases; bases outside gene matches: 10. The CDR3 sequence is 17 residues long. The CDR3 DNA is TGTGCCAGCAGCTTCAGGCTAGATGGGACAGGGGGAGAGACCCAGTACTTC. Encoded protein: CASSFRLDGTGGETQYF.

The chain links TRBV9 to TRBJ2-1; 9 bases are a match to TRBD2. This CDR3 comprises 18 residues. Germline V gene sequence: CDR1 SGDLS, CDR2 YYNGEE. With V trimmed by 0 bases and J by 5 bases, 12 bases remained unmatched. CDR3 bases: TGTGCCAGCAGCGTAGAGGGGAGTCTAGCGGGACCCGACAATGAGCAGTTCTTC. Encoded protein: CASSVEGSLAGPDNEQFF. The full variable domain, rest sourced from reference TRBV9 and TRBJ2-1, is DSGVTQTPKHLITATGQRVTLRCSPRSGDLSVYWYQQSLDQGLQFLIQYYNGEERAKGNILERFSAQQFPDLHSELNLSSLELGDSALYFCASSVEGSLAGPDNEQFFGPGTRLTVL.

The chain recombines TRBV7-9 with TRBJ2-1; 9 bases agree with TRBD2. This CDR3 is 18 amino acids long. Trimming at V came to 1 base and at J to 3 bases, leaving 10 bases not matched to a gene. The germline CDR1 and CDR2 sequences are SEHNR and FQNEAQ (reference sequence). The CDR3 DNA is TGTGCCAGCAGCTTAGGGGGGGGTCTAGCGGGGATCTACAATGAGCAGTTCTTC. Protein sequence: CASSLGGGLAGIYNEQFF. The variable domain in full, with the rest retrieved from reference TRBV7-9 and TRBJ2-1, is DTGVSQNPRHKITKRGQNVTFRCDPISEHNRLYWYRQTLGQGPEFLTYFQNEAQLEKSRLLSDRFSAERPKGSFSTLEIQRTEQGDSAMYLCASSLGGGLAGIYNEQFFGPGTRLTVL.

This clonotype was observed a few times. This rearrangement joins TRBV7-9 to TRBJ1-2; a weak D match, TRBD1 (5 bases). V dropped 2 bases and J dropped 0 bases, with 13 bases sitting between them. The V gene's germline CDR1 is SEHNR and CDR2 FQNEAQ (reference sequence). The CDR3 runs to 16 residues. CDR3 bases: TGTGCCAGCAGCTTACCCGGACACCAAGCTAACTATGGCTACACCTTC. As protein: CASSLPGHQANYGYTF.

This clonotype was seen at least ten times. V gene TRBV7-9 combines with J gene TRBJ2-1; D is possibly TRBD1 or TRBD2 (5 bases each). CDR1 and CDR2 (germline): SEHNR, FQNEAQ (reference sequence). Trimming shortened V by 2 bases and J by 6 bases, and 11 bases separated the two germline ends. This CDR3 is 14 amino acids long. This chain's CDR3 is CASSLSVGVNEQFF. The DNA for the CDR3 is TGTGCCAGCAGCTTATCTGTGGGGGTCAATGAGCAGTTCTTC.

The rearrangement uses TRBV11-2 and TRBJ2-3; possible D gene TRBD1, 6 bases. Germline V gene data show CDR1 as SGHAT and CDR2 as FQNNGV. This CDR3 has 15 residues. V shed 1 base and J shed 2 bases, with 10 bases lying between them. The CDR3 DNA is TGTGCCAGCAGCTTAGGTTCAGGGGACACAGATACGCAGTATTTT. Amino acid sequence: CASSLGSGDTDTQYF. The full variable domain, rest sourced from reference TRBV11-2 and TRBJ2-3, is EAGVAQSPRYKIIEKRQSVAFWCNPISGHATLYWYQQILGQGPKLLIQFQNNGVVDDSQLPKDRFSAERLKGVDSTLKIQPAKLEDSAVYLCASSLGSGDTDTQYFGPGTRLTVL.

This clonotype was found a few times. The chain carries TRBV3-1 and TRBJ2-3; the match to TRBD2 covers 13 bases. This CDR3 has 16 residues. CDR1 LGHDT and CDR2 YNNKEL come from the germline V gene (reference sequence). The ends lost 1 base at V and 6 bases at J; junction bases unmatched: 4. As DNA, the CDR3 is TGTGCCAGCAGCCAAGTTGGACTAGCGGGAGCGGATACGCAGTATTTT. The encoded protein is CASSQVGLAGADTQYF.